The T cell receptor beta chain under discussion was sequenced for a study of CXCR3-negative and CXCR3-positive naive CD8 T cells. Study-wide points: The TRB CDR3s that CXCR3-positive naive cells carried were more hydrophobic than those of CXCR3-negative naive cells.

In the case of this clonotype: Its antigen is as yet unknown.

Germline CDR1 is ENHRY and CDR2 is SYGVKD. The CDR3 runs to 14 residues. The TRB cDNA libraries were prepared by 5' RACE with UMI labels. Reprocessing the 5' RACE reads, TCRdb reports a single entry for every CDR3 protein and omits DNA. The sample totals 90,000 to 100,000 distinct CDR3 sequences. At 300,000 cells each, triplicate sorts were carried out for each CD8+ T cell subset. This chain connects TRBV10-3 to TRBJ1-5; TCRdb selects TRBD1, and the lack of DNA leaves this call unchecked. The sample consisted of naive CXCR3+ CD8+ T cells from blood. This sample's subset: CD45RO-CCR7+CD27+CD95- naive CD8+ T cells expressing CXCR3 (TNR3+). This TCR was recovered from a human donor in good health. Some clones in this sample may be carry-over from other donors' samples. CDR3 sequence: CAISTGGLNQPQHF.